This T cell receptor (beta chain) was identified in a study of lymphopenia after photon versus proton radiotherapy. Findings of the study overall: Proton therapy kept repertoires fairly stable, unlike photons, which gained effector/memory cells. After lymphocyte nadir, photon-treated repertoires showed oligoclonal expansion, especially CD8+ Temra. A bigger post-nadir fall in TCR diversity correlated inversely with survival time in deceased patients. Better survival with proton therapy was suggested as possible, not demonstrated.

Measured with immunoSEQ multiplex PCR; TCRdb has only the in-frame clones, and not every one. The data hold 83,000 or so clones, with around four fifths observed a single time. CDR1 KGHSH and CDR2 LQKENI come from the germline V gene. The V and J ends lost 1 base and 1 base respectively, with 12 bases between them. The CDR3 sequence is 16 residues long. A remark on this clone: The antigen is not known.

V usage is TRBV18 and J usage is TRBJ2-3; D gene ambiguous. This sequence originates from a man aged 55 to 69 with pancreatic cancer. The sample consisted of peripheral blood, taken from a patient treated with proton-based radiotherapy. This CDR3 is CASSPRNRMGTDTQYF. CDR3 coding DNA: TGTGCCAGCTCACCACGTAACCGGATGGGCACAGATACGCAGTATTTT.